This note documents a single T cell receptor beta chain sequence. TCRdb re-derived calls from the RT-PCR reads in MiXCR, one entry per CDR3 protein. The sample lists 550,000 to 750,000 distinct CDR3 sequences; approximately 14% were seen once. Germline CDR1 MNHEY, CDR2 SVGEGT. V was clipped by 2 bases and J by 0 bases; unmatched bases: 6. CDR3 size: 17 residues. This chain links TRBV6-2 or TRBV6-3 with TRBJ2-7, with 11 bases identical to TRBD2. This clonotype was obtained from a female donor in good health, serving as a healthy control. Sequencing used memory CD4+ T cells from blood. This chain's CDR3 is CASSYPSTSGSSYEQYF. CDR3 coding DNA: TGTGCCAGCAGTTACCCTTCTACTAGCGGGAGCTCCTACGAGCAGTACTTC.